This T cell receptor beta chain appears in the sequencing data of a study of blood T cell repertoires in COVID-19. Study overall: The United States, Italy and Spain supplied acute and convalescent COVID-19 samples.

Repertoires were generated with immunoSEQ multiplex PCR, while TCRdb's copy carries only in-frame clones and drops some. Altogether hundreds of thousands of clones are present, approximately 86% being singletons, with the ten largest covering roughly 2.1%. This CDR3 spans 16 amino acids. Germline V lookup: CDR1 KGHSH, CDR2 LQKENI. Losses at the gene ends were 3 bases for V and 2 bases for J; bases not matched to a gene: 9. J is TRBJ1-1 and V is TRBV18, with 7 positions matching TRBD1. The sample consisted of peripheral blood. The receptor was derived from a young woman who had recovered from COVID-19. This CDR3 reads CASSPKGASSNTEAFF. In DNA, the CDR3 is TGTGCCAGCTCACCGAAGGGGGCGTCCTCAAACACTGAAGCTTTCTTT.